The TCR beta chain described here comes from a study of T cell clonality in common variable immunodeficiency. Points from the study as a whole: The cause of increased CVID clonality remains unclear without subpopulation sequencing. CVID subjects had higher TCRbeta clonality than healthy controls, most marked in about a third. Compared with controls, CVID subjects had fewer shared TCRbeta clones.

Most patients and controls had Caucasian heritage. The CDR3 covers 16 residues. Unmatched junction bases numbered 5, after V lost 0 bases and J lost 5 bases. Germline CDR1 SGHRS, CDR2 YFSETQ. The table came from immunoSEQ multiplex PCR; TCRdb's copy has only in-frame clones and leaves some out. Recorded here are about 35,000 clones, none singletons. Only a few counts were recorded for this clone. What it binds is unknown. The read halts 3 residues ahead of the CDR3 end, with the missing end drawn from the germline J gene. The receptor was isolated from a person aged 18 to 75 in good health. Sequenced input: peripheral blood mononuclear cells. The chain has TRBV5-1 and TRBJ2-5; 12 nucleotides agree with TRBD1. Partial CDR3 DNA: TGCGCCAGCAGCTTGGGTGGGACAGGGGGCCCGGAGACC. Translation gives CASSLGGTGGPET. The entire CDR3 reads CASSLGGTGGPETQYF.